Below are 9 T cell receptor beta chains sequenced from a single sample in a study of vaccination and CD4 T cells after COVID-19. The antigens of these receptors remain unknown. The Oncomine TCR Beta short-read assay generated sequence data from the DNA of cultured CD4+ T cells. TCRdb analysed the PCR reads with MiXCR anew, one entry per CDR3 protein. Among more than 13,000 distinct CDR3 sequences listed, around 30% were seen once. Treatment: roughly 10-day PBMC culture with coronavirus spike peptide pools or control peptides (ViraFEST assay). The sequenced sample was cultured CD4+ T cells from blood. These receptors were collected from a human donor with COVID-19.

Written as DNA, the CDR3 is TGTGCCAGCGGGCAGGGGGCGACCACCGGGGAGCTGTTTTTT. It yields the protein CASGQGATTGELFF. The chain links TRBV2 to TRBJ2-2; the match to TRBD1 covers 8 bases. V gave up 8 bases and J gave up 4 bases; unmatched junction bases: 6. Germline CDR1 reads SNHLY; CDR2 reads FYNNEI. The CDR3 runs 14 residues. Supplemented by reference TRBV2 and TRBJ2-2, the full variable domain reads EPEVTQTPSHQVTQMGQEVILRCVPISNHLYFYWYRQILGQKVEFLVSFYNNEISEKSEIFDDQFSVERPDGSNFTLKIRSTKLEDSAMYFCASGQGATTGELFFGEGSRLTVL.

The CDR3 coding sequence is TGTGCCAGCAGCTTAGTAGGCTCAGGGCAGATTCTCGAAGCTTTCTTT. Translated: CASSLVGSGQILEAFF. V usage is TRBV7-2 and J usage is TRBJ1-1; possibly TRBD1 for D (5 bases). Between the trimmed V and J ends, which lost 1 base and 8 bases, there was a span of 20 bases. This CDR3 contains 16 residues. Per germline, CDR1 SGHTA and CDR2 FQGNSA.

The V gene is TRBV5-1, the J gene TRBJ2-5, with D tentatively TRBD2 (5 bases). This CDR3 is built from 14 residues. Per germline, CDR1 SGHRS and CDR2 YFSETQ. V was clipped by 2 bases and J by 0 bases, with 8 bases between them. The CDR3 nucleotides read TGCGCCAGCAGCTTCAGCGGCAACCAAGAGACCCAGTACTTC. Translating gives CASSFSGNQETQYF.

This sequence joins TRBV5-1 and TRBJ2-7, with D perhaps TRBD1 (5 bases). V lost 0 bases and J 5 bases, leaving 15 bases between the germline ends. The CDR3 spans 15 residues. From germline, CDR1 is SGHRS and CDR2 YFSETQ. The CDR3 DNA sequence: TGCGCCAGCAGCTTGGGGTCGACAGCTAGGAACGAGCAGTACTTC. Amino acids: CASSLGSTARNEQYF.

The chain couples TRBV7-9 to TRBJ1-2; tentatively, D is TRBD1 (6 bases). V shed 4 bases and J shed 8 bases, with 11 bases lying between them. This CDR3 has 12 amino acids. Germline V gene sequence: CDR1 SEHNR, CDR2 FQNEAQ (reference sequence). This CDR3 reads CASSYTGLGYTF. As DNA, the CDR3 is TGTGCCAGCAGCTATACAGGGCTCGGCTACACCTTC.

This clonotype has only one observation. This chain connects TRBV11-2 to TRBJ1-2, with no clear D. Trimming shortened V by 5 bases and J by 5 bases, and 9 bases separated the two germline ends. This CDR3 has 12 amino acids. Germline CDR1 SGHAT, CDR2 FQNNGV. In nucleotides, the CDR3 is TGTGCCAGCAGCACGACGGTGTATGGCTACACCTTC. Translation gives CASSTTVYGYTF.

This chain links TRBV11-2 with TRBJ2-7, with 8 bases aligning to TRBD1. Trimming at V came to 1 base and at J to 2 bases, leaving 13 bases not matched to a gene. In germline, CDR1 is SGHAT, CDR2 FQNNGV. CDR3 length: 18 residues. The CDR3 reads CASSLGGRGPGRAYEQYF. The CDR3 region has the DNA TGTGCCAGCAGCTTAGGGGGCAGGGGGCCAGGGCGAGCCTACGAGCAGTACTTC.

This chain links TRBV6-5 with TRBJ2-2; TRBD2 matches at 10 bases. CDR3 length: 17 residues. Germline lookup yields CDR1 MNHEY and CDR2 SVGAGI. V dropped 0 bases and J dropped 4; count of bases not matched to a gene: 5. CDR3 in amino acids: CASSYSGLAGATGELFF. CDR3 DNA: TGTGCCAGCAGTTACTCGGGCCTAGCGGGGGCCACCGGGGAGCTGTTTTTT.

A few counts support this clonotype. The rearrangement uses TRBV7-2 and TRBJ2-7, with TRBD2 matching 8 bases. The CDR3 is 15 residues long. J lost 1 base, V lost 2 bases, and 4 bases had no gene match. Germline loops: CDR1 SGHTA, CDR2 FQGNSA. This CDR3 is CASSLMTSVSYEQYF. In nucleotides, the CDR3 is TGTGCCAGCAGCTTAATGACTAGCGTATCCTACGAGCAGTACTTC.